This TCR beta chain was sequenced during a study of T cell changes during pregnancy in multiple sclerosis. Clones were sequenced by immunoSEQ multiplex PCR, and TCRdb holds only the in-frame ones, with some missing. Among tens of thousands of clones, about nine tenths were seen once, and the ten largest hold approximately 0.71%. This clone was observed a few times. V shed 1 base and J shed 5 bases, with 8 bases lying between them. Germline V gene sequence: CDR1 SEHNR, CDR2 FQNEAQ (reference sequence). CDR3 length equals 13 residues. The receptor was isolated from a female donor in good health, enrolled as a control in a pregnancy study. The rearrangement uses TRBV7-9 and TRBJ1-1; D is ambiguous. Sample: peripheral blood, taken in the third trimester of pregnancy. The CDR3 bases are TGTGCCAGCAGCTTAGGGGAGCTGACTGAAGCTTTCTTT. Protein product: CASSLGELTEAFF.